This entry lists 14 T cell receptor beta chains sequenced from one sample in a study of cytomegalovirus exposure and HLA in healthy donors. The PCR had 60 Vbeta and 13 Jbeta primers. Profiled with immunoSEQ multiplex PCR; TCRdb holds only in-frame clones, not every one. The sample's table shows 150,000 or so clones. Sample: PBMCs. Receptors were obtained from a woman in her forties in good health and CMV-seropositive.

The chain has TRBV30 and TRBJ1-1, with D unclear. CDR1 and CDR2 from the germline V gene are GTSNPN and SVGIG (reference sequence). V shed 5 bases and J shed 0 bases, with 7 bases lying between them. The CDR3 extends over 12 amino acids. In nucleotides, the CDR3 is TGTGCCTGGCGATACATGAACACTGAAGCTTTCTTT. Translating it yields CAWRYMNTEAFF.

The chain links TRBV28 to TRBJ1-1; D unclear. The V end was cut by 9 bases, the J end by 1 base, with 9 bases between. Germline assignment: CDR1 MDHEN and CDR2 SYDVKM. CDR3 length: 12 amino acids. This chain's CDR3 is CASYDTNTEAFF. Written as DNA, the CDR3 is TGTGCCAGTTATGACACGAACACTGAAGCTTTCTTT.

The chain combines TRBV27 with TRBJ2-5; 7 bases agree with TRBD1. Germline V gene sequence: CDR1 MNHEY, CDR2 SMNVEV (reference sequence). The CDR3 totals 13 residues. With 8 bases clipped from V and 4 bases from J, the junction kept 7 bases outside the gene matches. The CDR3 nucleotides read TGTGCCAGCTCCTCCCACAGGGGAGAGACCCAGTACTTC. Its translation is CASSSHRGETQYF.

Considering frequency, this clone is medium-sized. The V call is TRBV19, the J call TRBJ2-1, with a tentative D call TRBD2 (6 bases). Trimming removed 3 bases from V and 6 bases from J, with 15 bases in between. The CDR3 is 15 residues long. Germline CDR1 LNHDA, CDR2 SQIVND (reference sequence). The CDR3 nucleotides are TGTGCCAGTAGTATTTCTTCGGGAGCTCTCAATGAGCAGTTCTTC. Translation: CASSISSGALNEQFF.

The rearrangement joins TRBV7-6 to TRBJ2-7; TRBD1 matches 7 bases. The CDR3 runs to 11 residues. After removal of 4 bases from V and 12 bases from J, the junction contained 6 bases not matched to a gene. CDR1 and CDR2 (germline): SGHVS, FNYEAQ. The CDR3 sequence is CASSSGGPGYF. CDR3 nucleotide sequence: TGTGCCAGCAGCTCAGGGGGTCCGGGGTACTTC.

The chain carries TRBV6-1 and TRBJ1-5; D gene uncertain. The CDR3 covers 13 residues. Trimming pared 3 bases from V and 7 bases from J, leaving 10 bases between. Germline loops: CDR1 MNHNS, CDR2 SASEGT. CDR3 sequence reads: CASSEGVGQPQHF. In DNA form, the CDR3 reads TGTGCCAGCAGTGAGGGAGTTGGACAGCCCCAGCATTTT.

This chain links TRBV5-1 with TRBJ2-5; 8 bases line up with TRBD1. The J call is in doubt because the DNA end fits TRBJ2-7 better. The germline gives CDR1 SGHRS, CDR2 YFSETQ. This CDR3 comprises 14 residues. CDR3 coding DNA: TGCGCCAGCAGCTATACAGGGGGTGACTACGAGCAGTACTTC. This sequence encodes CASSYTGGDYEQYF.

V and J are TRBV5-4 and TRBJ1-2; D is unresolved. Germline CDR1 reads SGHNT; CDR2 reads YYREEE (reference sequence). Trimming cost V 0 bases and J 7 bases, with 10 bases left between them. This CDR3 is built from 13 residues. CDR3 sequence reads: CASSLDFRSGYTF. CDR3 nucleotide sequence: TGTGCCAGCAGCTTGGATTTTCGTTCTGGCTACACCTTC.

The gene calls are TRBV6-6 and TRBJ2-1; TRBD2 is a possible D gene (5 bases). The CDR3 runs to 15 residues. The germline V gene encodes CDR1 MNHNY and CDR2 SVGAGI (reference sequence). Trimming cost V 8 bases and J 0 bases, with 14 bases left between them. The CDR3 nucleotides read TGTGCCAGCGCCTATGAGGGCGACTCCTACAATGAGCAGTTCTTC. Translated, it gives CASAYEGDSYNEQFF.

The chain recombines TRBV7-9 with TRBJ1-5, with a tentative D call TRBD1 (5 bases). Germline CDR1 and CDR2: SEHNR and FQNEAQ (reference sequence). The CDR3 loop spans 14 amino acids. Deletions cut 1 base from V and 3 bases from J, with 7 bases between. The DNA of the CDR3 is TGTGCCAGCAGCTTAGAGGGGTCCAATCAGCCCCAGCATTTT. This gives the protein CASSLEGSNQPQHF.

The chain carries TRBV5-7 and TRBJ2-1, with 11 bases fitting TRBD2. TRBV5-7 is placed among ORFs of uncertain function. The CDR3 totals 18 residues. Trimming at V came to 4 bases and at J to 7 bases, leaving 16 bases not matched to a gene. Written as DNA, the CDR3 is TGTGCCAGCAGCCCGAGGACTACTAGCGGGAGTTTCAGAAATGAGCAGTTCTTC. It is translated as CASSPRTTSGSFRNEQFF.

The chain links TRBV6-5 to TRBJ1-3; 9 bases are a match to TRBD1. V lost 6 bases, J lost 7 bases, and 10 bases stayed unmatched. Germline V gene sequence: CDR1 MNHEY, CDR2 SVGAGI. This CDR3 has 15 residues. CDR3 nucleotide sequence: TGTGCCAGCAGCCGTACAACAGGGGGCGGGAACACCATATATTTT. Its translation: CASSRTTGGGNTIYF.

The V call is TRBV10-3, the J call TRBJ1-1; D is unresolved. The CDR3 covers 14 residues. Germline V gene lookup returns CDR1 ENHRY and CDR2 SYGVKD. Deletions cut 4 bases from V and 1 base from J, with 10 bases between. CDR3 nucleotide sequence: TGTGCCATCAGTGGGGCGGGGTCGAACACTGAAGCTTTCTTT. The encoded protein is CAISGAGSNTEAFF.

Here the CDR3 DNA reads TGTGCCAGCAGGCCAGCCCGGACAGGCGATTACAATGAGCAGTTCTTC. This translates into CASRPARTGDYNEQFF. The chain employs TRBV5-4 and TRBJ2-1; 7 nucleotides line up with TRBD1. Germline V CDR1 and CDR2: SGHNT, YYREEE (reference sequence). The V gene end was trimmed by 5 bases and the J gene end by 4 bases; junction bases not matched to a gene: 12. The CDR3 runs 16 residues.